The TCR beta chain described here comes from a study of blood T cell repertoires in COVID-19 (dated by TCRdb to about 2020). For context, the study as a whole: The collaborator samples originated in the United States, Italy and Spain and spanned the acute and convalescent phases of COVID-19. The prospective study material was composed of cDNA or gDNA derived from T cells, B-cell-depleted T cells, or PBMCs. Subjects who had been exposed to COVID-19, were actively infected with it, or had recovered from it provided the deeply sampled blood TCRbeta repertoires that made up the dataset. A freely available public database, intended as a resource for researchers studying the immune response to SARS-CoV-2, is where the repertoires were released. Samples came from the ongoing ImmuneRACE study (first 160 participants) plus 1,254 subjects from 6 global collaborators. Nearly every sample came with metadata listing a de-identified subject ID, COVID-19 status, age in years and sex. Where HLA class I and class II types were available, the types were taken from metadata supplied by the sample provider, not from assay-based typing. Overall results and qualifications from the work: The quantity of clinical and demographic metadata differed by source and by participant and was supplied without curation.

Comments on this clone: The antigen it recognizes is unknown. It has no much larger one-base neighbor in the sample; base qualities were not kept.

Enrolling through a virtual design, the prospective study's participants ranged in age from roughly 18 to 90 years and lived across about two dozen United States geographic areas. To assign participants to cohorts, the prospective study relied on clinical history that participants themselves reported in a screening survey and a study questionnaire. In the prospective study, mobile phlebotomists collected whole blood, serum and a nasopharyngeal or oropharyngeal swab from each participant. Participants in the prospective study had the option to provide additional blood draws and questionnaires over a roughly 2-month period. Before DNA extraction, blood samples from the prospective study were shipped at room temperature or frozen. TCRbeta CDR3 regions were amplified from genomic DNA by means of the immunoSEQ Assay, a bias-controlled multiplex PCR. In the source study's methods: The number of nucleated cells in each sample was estimated from the amplification of reference gene primers within the assay. To quantify the absolute abundance of each unique TCRbeta CDR3 rearrangement, sequence reads were collapsed and filtered. For each sample, productive Simpson clonality was calculated by taking the square root of Simpson's diversity index across productive rearrangements. In its TCRdb copy, this immuneACCESS table keeps in-frame sequences only and misses some clones. Where compared with another copy, unresolved V genes explain less than half of these, and the others have no known cause. V and J calls plus clone size are reproduced from that table; the DNA served to infer D and trimming. Across this sample there are a few hundred thousand clones, with around 88% seen only once. 2% to 2.5% of the sample is taken by the ten largest.

This TCR was recovered from a woman between 35 and 50 years old with acute COVID-19. Sequenced sample: PBMCs or T cells enriched from blood (not recorded which).

The nucleotide sequence reads as follows: TGTGCCAGCAGCCTATCTAGCGGGGAGCTGTTTTTT. It encodes CASSLSSGELFF. This receptor chain uses TRBV4-2 and TRBJ2-2; confidence is insufficient to name the D gene. From its cysteine to its phenylalanine, the CDR3 spans 12 amino acids. Of the read, only the CDR3 DNA is kept; its 36 bases are in frame from base 1. Sequences LGHNA (CDR1) and YNFKEQ (CDR2) are obtained from the germline V gene. V and J are truncated by 4 bases and 7 bases respectively, leaving an intervening sequence of 7 bases.